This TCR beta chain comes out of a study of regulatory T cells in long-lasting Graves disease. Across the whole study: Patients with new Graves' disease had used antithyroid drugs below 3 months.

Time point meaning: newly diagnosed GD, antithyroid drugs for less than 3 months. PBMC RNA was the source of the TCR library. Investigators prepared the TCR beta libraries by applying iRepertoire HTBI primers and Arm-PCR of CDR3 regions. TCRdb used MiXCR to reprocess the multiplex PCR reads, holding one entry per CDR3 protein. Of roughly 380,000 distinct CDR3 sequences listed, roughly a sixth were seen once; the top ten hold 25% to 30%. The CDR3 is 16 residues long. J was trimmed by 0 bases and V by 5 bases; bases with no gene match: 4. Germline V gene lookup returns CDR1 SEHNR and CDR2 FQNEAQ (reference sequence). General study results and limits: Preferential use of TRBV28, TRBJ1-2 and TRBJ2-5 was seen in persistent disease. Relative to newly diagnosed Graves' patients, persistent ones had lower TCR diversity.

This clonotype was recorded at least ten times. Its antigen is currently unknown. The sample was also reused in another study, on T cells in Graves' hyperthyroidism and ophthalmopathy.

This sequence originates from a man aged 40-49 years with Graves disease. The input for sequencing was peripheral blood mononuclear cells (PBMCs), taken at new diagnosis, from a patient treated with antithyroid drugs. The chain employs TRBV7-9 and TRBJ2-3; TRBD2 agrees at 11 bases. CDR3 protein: CASSPRTSGSTDTQYF. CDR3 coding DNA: TGTGCCAGCAGCCCCAGGACTAGCGGGAGCACAGATACGCAGTATTTT.